This TCR beta chain was identified in a study of cytomegalovirus exposure and HLA in healthy donors. Overall study findings and caveats: A missense variant in DCLRE1C was later tied to TCR beta V- and J-gene trimming. Highly shared sequence variants in one cluster were likely a sequencing artifact. The CMV antigen specificity of a few CMV-associated chains was confirmed through in vitro analysis.

Comments on this clone: Its antigen is not identified.

CDR3 length: 15 residues. The V gene's germline CDR1 is MNHEY and CDR2 SVGAGI. Unmatched junction bases numbered 2, after V lost 0 bases and J lost 2 bases. The study ran its PCR with 60 Vbeta and 13 Jbeta primers. Original methodology: A later analysis tallied 65 million to 85 million unique TCR beta chains, about 11 million of them shared. Assay used: immunoSEQ multiplex PCR; TCRdb lists only in-frame clones, some missing. V and J calls and clone size are as listed in that table; D and trimming were resolved from the DNA. Among about 170,000 clones listed, approximately 79% were seen once. Sample: PBMCs. The clonotype originates from a male donor in good health and CMV-seronegative. This chain links TRBV6-5 with TRBJ1-2, with TRBD1 identical over 8 bases. The CDR3 is CASSYSRQGNYGYTF. CDR3 coding DNA: TGTGCCAGCAGTTACTCACGACAGGGGAACTATGGCTACACCTTC.